The sequence of this T cell receptor (beta chain) was determined in a study of blood T cell repertoires in COVID-19. Study in general: Samples representing acute and convalescent COVID-19 were sourced from the United States, Italy and Spain. T cells, B-cell-depleted T cells, or PBMCs provided the cDNA or gDNA that served as material.

Measured with immunoSEQ multiplex PCR; TCRdb has only the in-frame clones, and not every one. The sample includes over 85,000 clones, approximately 85% seen only once; the top ten take less than 10%. Germline V gene sequence: CDR1 LNHDA, CDR2 SQIVND (reference sequence). V gave up 7 bases and J gave up 0 bases; unmatched junction bases: 4. The CDR3 runs to 14 residues. Specimen: peripheral blood. J is TRBJ2-3 and V is TRBV19; 7 bases line up with TRBD2. The clonotype was recovered from a man aged 40-49 years with active or convalescent COVID-19. CDR3 DNA: TGTGCCAGTATCAGCGGGGCTAGCACAGATACGCAGTATTTT. It is translated as CASISGASTDTQYF. Full variable domain (rest looked up from reference TRBV19 and TRBJ2-3): DGGITQSPKYLFRKEGQNVTLSCEQNLNHDAMYWYRQDPGQGLRLIYYSQIVNDFQKGDIAEGYSVSREKKESFPLTVTSAQKNPTAFYLCASISGASTDTQYFGPGTRLTVL.